These T cell receptor beta chains were read from a single sample in a study of STAT5B mutations in CD4+ large granular lymphocyte leukemia. Profiling relied on immunoSEQ multiplex PCR, and the TCRdb table lists in-frame clones only, not all of them. Of about 30,000 clones in the sample, roughly 74% were seen once. Sample: CD4+ T cells from blood buffy coats. The source is a human donor in good health. Each CDR3 is given with its conserved first and last residue. The D gene is left open where the match is weak. Some rows have no size entry. The others give once, few or many, or a class for an expanded clone.

clone size	V gene	J gene	D gene	CDR3 DNA	CDR3 protein
-	TRBV14	TRBJ1-1	-	TGTGCCAGCAGCCCCCAAGCGGGTAACACTGAAGCTTTCTTT	CASSPQAGNTEAFF
few	TRBV2	TRBJ1-6	TRBD1	TGTGCCAGCAGGGGCCGGACAGGGGATAATTCACCCCTCCACTTT	CASRGRTGDNSPLHF
-	TRBV6-6	TRBJ1-6	-	TGTGCCAGCAGTCATGGGCCCTCCTCCTATAATTCACCCCTCCACTTT	CASSHGPSSYNSPLHF
-	TRBV5-1	TRBJ2-3	-	TGCGCCAGCGGCTTGGAAAGTTCCACAGATACGCAGTATTTT	CASGLESSTDTQYF
-	TRBV7-2	TRBJ2-1	-	TGTGCCAGCAGCTTAGAGTGGCTGAGCTCCTACAATGAGCAGTTCTTC	CASSLEWLSSYNEQFF
-	TRBV28	TRBJ2-7	TRBD1	TGTGCCAGCAGTTTTAACCCCGACAGGGGGCGAAACGAGCAGTACTTC	CASSFNPDRGRNEQYF
-	TRBV7-6	TRBJ1-2	TRBD1	TGTGCCAGCAGCCCGACAGGGTCCTATGGCTACACCTTC	CASSPTGSYGYTF
-	TRBV6-5	TRBJ2-7	-	TGTGCCAGCAGTTACTCGGATCGGAAGCAGTACTTC	CASSYSDRKQYF
-	TRBV14	TRBJ1-1	-	TGTGCCTCTGGGGGCATCACTGAAGCTTTCTTT	CASGGITEAFF
few	TRBV5-4	TRBJ1-2	-	TGTGCCAGCAGCTTGGCCTCGGGGAAGGGCTATGGCTACACCTTC	CASSLASGKGYGYTF
-	TRBV14	TRBJ2-5	TRBD1	TGTGCCAGCAGCCAAGCCCAAGCGACAGGGTGGGAGACCCAGTACTTC	CASSQAQATGWETQYF
few	TRBV10-1	TRBJ2-7	-	TGCGCCAGCAGTGAGGGCCACTCCTACGAGCAGTACTTC	CASSEGHSYEQYF
-	TRBV27	TRBJ2-1	-	TGTGCCAGCCGTAAATGGGACTTACGCCACAATGAGCAGTTCTTC	CASRKWDLRHNEQFF
-	TRBV19	TRBJ2-3	-	TGTGCCAGTACCGACCCCTTCACAGATACGCAGTATTTT	CASTDPFTDTQYF
-	TRBV6-5	TRBJ1-2	-	TGTGCCAGCAGTTACTCGACTGGTAACTATGGCTACACCTTC	CASSYSTGNYGYTF
few	TRBV2	TRBJ1-6	TRBD1	TGTGCCAGCAGTGGACAGGGGGGATTCTCACCCCTCCACTTT	CASSGQGGFSPLHF
-	TRBV10-2	TRBJ2-1	-	TGCGCCAGCAGTGTATCTAGCTCCTACAATGAGCAGTTCTTC	CASSVSSSYNEQFF
-	TRBV11-3	TRBJ2-7	-	TGTGCCAGCCAGCGGAGGGCCGGCTACGAGCAGTACTTC	CASQRRAGYEQYF
few	TRBV11-3	TRBJ2-7	TRBD1	TGTGCCAGCAGCCGTCCGGGACAGGGGAGCTCCTACGAGCAGTACTTC	CASSRPGQGSSYEQYF
-	TRBV5-1	TRBJ2-2	-	TGCGCCAGCAGCTTGGAAAGATTAGTGAACACCGGGGAGCTGTTTTTT	CASSLERLVNTGELFF
-	TRBV7-6	TRBJ2-5	-	TGTGCCAGCAGCTTAGTACGGGAGACCCAGTACTTC	CASSLVRETQYF
-	TRBV2	TRBJ1-1	-	TGTGCCAGCAGGCGACAGCTAAACACTGAAGCTTTCTTT	CASRRQLNTEAFF
once	TRBV15	TRBJ2-5	-	TGTGCCACCAGCAGAGACGTGGGGCGGGAGACCCAGTACTTC	CATSRDVGRETQYF
-	TRBV19	TRBJ1-4	-	TGTGCCAGTAGTACCCTCGGACGCGAAAAACTGTTTTTT	CASSTLGREKLFF
-	TRBV18	TRBJ1-6	-	TGTGCCAGGATGGGGTCCTATAATTCACCCCTCCACTTT	CARMGSYNSPLHF
-	TRBV27	TRBJ1-2	TRBD1	TGTGCCAGCAGACCAATCGGACAGGGCTATGGCTACACCTTC	CASRPIGQGYGYTF
-	TRBV7-1	TRBJ2-1	TRBD2	TGTGCCAGCAGCTTCATATTCGGCGGGAGCTCCTACAATGAGCAGTTCTTC	CASSFIFGGSSYNEQFF
-	TRBV28	TRBJ2-4	-	TGTGCCAGCAGAAAGCGGATAGCCAAAAACATTCAGTACTTC	CASRKRIAKNIQYF
few	TRBV7-9	TRBJ1-1	-	TGTGCCAGCAGGTCGGGACACAAGAACACTGAAGCTTTCTTT	CASRSGHKNTEAFF
-	TRBV7-7	TRBJ2-5	-	TGTGCCAGCAGCTTGGTCGGCACGGAAGAGACCCAGTACTTC	CASSLVGTEETQYF
few	TRBV10-3	TRBJ1-2	TRBD1	TGTGCCATCAGTGAGTCTCATGTGACAGGGGCTGGCTACACCTTC	CAISESHVTGAGYTF
-	TRBV5-4	TRBJ2-3	-	TGTGCCAGCAGCTTGGCCACGGTGTCCGGGTCCCGCACAGATACGCAGTATTTT	CASSLATVSGSRTDTQYF
-	TRBV19	TRBJ2-1	-	TGTGCCAGTAGCGGGTCCAGGGACTCCTACAATGAGCAGTTCTTC	CASSGSRDSYNEQFF
-	TRBV4-1	TRBJ1-2	-	TGTGCCAGCAGCCAAGCTCAGTTCGGCGGAGCCTATGGCTACACCTTC	CASSQAQFGGAYGYTF
-	TRBV2	TRBJ2-2	-	TGTGCCAGCAGTGCCTACGGGGAGCTGTTTTTT	CASSAYGELFF
few	TRBV7-9	TRBJ2-2	-	TGTGCCAGCAGCCAGAGACAGCGTACCAACACCGGGGAGCTGTTTTTT	CASSQRQRTNTGELFF
-	TRBV29-1	TRBJ2-7	-	TGCAGCGTTGAAGTAACAGTTTTTCCCTACGAGCAGTACTTC	CSVEVTVFPYEQYF
-	TRBV13	TRBJ2-2	-	TGTGCCAGCAGCTCGACAGGCGGCACCGGGGAGCTGTTTTTT	CASSSTGGTGELFF
-	TRBV27	TRBJ1-2	TRBD1	TGTGCCAGCAGTAAAACAGGGGACTATGGCTACACCTTC	CASSKTGDYGYTF
-	TRBV7-2	TRBJ1-6	-	TGTGCCAGCAGCTTAGAGCCCAGTTTTAATTCACCCCTCCACTTT	CASSLEPSFNSPLHF
-	TRBV19	TRBJ1-2	-	TGTGCCAGTAGTATCCCCGACCGTGGAGGGGATGGCTACACCTTC	CASSIPDRGGDGYTF
-	TRBV7-8	TRBJ2-7	-	TGTGCCAGCAGCACACGAATGCACTACGAGCAGTACTTC	CASSTRMHYEQYF
few	TRBV29-1	TRBJ2-5	-	TGCACCGGGGCCAGCGCTCTTCGGGAGACCCAGTACTTC	CTGASALRETQYF
-	TRBV6-5	TRBJ1-1	TRBD1	TGTGCCAGCAGTTACACCAGGGGGCAGGAAGCTTTCTTT	CASSYTRGQEAFF
-	TRBV7-2	TRBJ2-7	TRBD2	TGTGCCAGCAGCTCCCGGGGGGACTACTCCTACGAGCAGTACTTC	CASSSRGDYSYEQYF
few	TRBV7-2	TRBJ2-5	-	TGTGCCAGCAGCAGCCCATGGGAGACCCAGTACTTC	CASSSPWETQYF
-	TRBV5-4	TRBJ1-2	-	TGTGCCAGCAGCTTGTCGAACTATGGCTACACCTTC	CASSLSNYGYTF
few	TRBV14	TRBJ1-4	-	TGTGCCAGCAGCCAATTCGGCGCTAATGAAAAACTGTTTTTT	CASSQFGANEKLFF
-	TRBV5-4	TRBJ1-2	-	TGTGCCAGCAGCTTTAGGGACTATGGCTACACCTTC	CASSFRDYGYTF
few	TRBV29-1	TRBJ1-2	-	TGCAGCGTTGAAGACAGGTTTGTGAATGGCTACACCTTC	CSVEDRFVNGYTF
-	TRBV19	TRBJ2-1	TRBD1	TGTGCCAGTGCTGGCAGGGGGTCGAGTGAGCAGTTCTTC	CASAGRGSSEQFF
few	TRBV7-9	TRBJ1-1	-	TGTGCCAGCAGCCCGCAGCGGGGGAACACTGAAGCTTTCTTT	CASSPQRGNTEAFF
-	TRBV7-8	TRBJ2-2	-	TGTGCCAGCAGCCCAAGGGGAACGGGACATTCGCGTGGGGAGCTGTTTTTT	CASSPRGTGHSRGELFF
-	TRBV30	TRBJ1-2	TRBD1	TGTGCCTGGAGTTCGGACAGGGGGAACTATGGCTACACCTTC	CAWSSDRGNYGYTF